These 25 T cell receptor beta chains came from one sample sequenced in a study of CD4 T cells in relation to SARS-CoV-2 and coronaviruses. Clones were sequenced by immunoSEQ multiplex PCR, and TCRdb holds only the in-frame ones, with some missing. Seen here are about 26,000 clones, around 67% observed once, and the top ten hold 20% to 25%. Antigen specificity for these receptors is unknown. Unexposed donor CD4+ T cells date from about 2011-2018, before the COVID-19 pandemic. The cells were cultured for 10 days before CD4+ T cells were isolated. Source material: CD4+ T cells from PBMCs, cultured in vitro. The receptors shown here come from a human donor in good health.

The CDR3 bases are TGTGCCAGCAGCTGGGGACTAGCGGGAGTGGATGAGCAGTTCTTC. Its translation is CASSWGLAGVDEQFF. V gene TRBV7-9 combines with J gene TRBJ2-1; 14 nucleotides align to TRBD2. Unmatched junction bases numbered 4, after V lost 4 bases and J lost 8 bases. The CDR3 extends over 15 amino acids. Germline V gene lookup returns CDR1 SEHNR and CDR2 FQNEAQ (reference sequence).

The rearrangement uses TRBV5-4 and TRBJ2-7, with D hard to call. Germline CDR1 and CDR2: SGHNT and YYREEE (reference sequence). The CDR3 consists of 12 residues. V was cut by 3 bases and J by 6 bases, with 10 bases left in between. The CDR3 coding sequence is TGTGCCAGCAGCTCCCGGCCCGGCGAGCAGTACTTC. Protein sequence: CASSSRPGEQYF.

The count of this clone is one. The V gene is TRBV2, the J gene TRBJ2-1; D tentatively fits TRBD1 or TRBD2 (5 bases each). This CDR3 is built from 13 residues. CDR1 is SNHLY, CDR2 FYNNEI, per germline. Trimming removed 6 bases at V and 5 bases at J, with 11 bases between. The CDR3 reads CASRLGRNNEQFF. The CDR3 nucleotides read TGTGCCAGCAGGCTGGGACGGAACAATGAGCAGTTCTTC. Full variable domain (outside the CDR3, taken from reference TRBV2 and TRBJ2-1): EPEVTQTPSHQVTQMGQEVILRCVPISNHLYFYWYRQILGQKVEFLVSFYNNEISEKSEIFDDQFSVERPDGSNFTLKIRSTKLEDSAMYFCASRLGRNNEQFFGPGTRLTVL.

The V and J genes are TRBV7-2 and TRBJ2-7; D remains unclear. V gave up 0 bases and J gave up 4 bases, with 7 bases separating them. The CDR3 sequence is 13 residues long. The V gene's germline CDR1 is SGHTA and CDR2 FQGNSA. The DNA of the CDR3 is TGTGCCAGCAGCTTAGCGACCTCTTACGAGCAGTACTTC. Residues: CASSLATSYEQYF.

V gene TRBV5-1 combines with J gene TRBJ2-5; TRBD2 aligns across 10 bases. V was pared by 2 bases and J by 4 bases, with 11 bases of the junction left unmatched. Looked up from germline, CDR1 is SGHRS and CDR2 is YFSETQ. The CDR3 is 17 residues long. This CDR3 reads CASSLAAGGPEGETQYF. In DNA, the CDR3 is TGCGCCAGCAGCTTAGCAGCGGGAGGGCCAGAGGGAGAGACCCAGTACTTC. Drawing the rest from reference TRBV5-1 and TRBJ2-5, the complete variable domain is KAGVTQTPRYLIKTRGQQVTLSCSPISGHRSVSWYQQTPGQGLQFLFEYFSETQRNKGNFPGRFSGRQFSNSRSEMNVSTLELGDSALYLCASSLAAGGPEGETQYFGPGTRLLVL.

The CDR3, as DNA: TGTGCCAGCAGCCAGGCCGACAGGGAGGGCGGCTACACCTTC. Its protein product is CASSQADREGGYTF. The chain uses TRBV3-1 (or the pseudogene TRBV3-2) and TRBJ1-2, with 7 bases matching TRBD1. Trimming took 3 bases from V and 8 from J; bases not matched to a gene: 9. Looked up from germline, CDR1 is LGHDT and CDR2 is YNNKEL (reference sequence). The CDR3 extends over 14 amino acids.

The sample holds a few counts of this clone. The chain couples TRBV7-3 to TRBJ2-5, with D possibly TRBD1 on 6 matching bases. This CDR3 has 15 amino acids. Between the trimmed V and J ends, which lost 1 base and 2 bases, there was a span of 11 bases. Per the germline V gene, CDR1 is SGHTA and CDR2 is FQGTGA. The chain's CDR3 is CASSLRGRGQETQYF. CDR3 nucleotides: TGTGCCAGCAGCTTAAGGGGCAGGGGTCAAGAGACCCAGTACTTC.

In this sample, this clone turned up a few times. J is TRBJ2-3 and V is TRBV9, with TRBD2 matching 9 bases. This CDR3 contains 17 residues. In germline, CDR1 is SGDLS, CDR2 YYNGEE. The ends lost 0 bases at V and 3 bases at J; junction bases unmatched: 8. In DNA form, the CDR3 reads TGTGCCAGCAGCGTAGGCTGGGCGGGAGGGGTAACAGATACGCAGTATTTT. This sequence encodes CASSVGWAGGVTDTQYF. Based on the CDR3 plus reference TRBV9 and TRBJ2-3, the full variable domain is DSGVTQTPKHLITATGQRVTLRCSPRSGDLSVYWYQQSLDQGLQFLIQYYNGEERAKGNILERFSAQQFPDLHSELNLSSLELGDSALYFCASSVGWAGGVTDTQYFGPGTRLTVL.

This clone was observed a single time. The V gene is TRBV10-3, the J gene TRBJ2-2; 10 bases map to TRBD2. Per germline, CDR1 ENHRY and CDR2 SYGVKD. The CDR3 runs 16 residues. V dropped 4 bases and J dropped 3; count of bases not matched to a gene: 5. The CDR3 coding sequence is TGTGCCATCAGTGGAGGAGCGGGGGGGTACACCGGGGAGCTGTTTTTT. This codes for CAISGGAGGYTGELFF.

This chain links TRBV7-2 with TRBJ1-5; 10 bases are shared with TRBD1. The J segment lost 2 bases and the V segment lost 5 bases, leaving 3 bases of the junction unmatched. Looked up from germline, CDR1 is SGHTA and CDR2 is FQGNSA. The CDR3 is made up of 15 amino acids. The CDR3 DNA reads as TGTGCCAGCAGCAGGACAGGGGGTGGCAATCAGCCCCAGCATTTT. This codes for CASSRTGGGNQPQHF.

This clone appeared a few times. The CDR3 coding sequence is TGTGCCAGCAGATCGACCCGTGGACCGAGCTCTGGAAACACCATATATTTT. Amino acid sequence: CASRSTRGPSSGNTIYF. The genes are TRBV5-4 and TRBJ1-3; no clear D. The V end was cut by 5 bases, the J end by 0 bases, with 18 bases between. The CDR3 extends over 17 amino acids. Germline CDR1 and CDR2: SGHNT and YYREEE (reference sequence). Looking up the rest from reference TRBV5-4 and TRBJ1-3 gives the full variable domain: ETGVTQSPTHLIKTRGQQVTLRCSSQSGHNTVSWYQQALGQGPQFIFQYYREEENGRGNFPPRFSGLQFPNYSSELNVNALELDDSALYLCASRSTRGPSSGNTIYFGEGSWLTVV.

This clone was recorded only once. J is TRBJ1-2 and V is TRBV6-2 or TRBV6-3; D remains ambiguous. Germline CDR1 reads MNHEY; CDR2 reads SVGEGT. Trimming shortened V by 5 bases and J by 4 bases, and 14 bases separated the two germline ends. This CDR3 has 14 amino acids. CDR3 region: CASSAGLYGYGYTF. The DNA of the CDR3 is TGTGCCAGCAGTGCTGGACTCTACGGCTATGGCTACACCTTC.

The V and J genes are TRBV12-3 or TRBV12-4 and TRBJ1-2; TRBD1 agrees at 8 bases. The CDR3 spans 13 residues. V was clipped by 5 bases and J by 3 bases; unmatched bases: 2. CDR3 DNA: TGTGCCAGCAGTACAGGGGGGGACTATGGCTACACCTTC. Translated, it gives CASSTGGDYGYTF.

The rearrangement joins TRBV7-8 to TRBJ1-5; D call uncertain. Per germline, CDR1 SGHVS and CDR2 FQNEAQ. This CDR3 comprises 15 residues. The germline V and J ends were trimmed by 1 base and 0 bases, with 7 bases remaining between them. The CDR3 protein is CASSLEGSSNQPQHF. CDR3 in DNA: TGTGCCAGCAGCTTAGAAGGCAGTAGCAATCAGCCCCAGCATTTT.

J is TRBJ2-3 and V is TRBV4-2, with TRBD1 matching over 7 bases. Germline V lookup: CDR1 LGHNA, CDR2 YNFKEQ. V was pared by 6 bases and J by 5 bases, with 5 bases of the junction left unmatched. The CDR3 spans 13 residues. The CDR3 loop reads CASRQTGLDTQYF. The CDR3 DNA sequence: TGTGCCAGCAGGCAGACAGGGCTAGATACGCAGTATTTT.

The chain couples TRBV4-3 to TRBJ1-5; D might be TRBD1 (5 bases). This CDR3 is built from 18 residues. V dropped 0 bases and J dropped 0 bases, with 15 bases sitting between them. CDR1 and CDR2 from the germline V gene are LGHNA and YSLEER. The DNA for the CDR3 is TGCGCCAGCAGCCAAGACCTTGTTGGCGGGGGTAGCAATCAGCCCCAGCATTTT. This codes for CASSQDLVGGGSNQPQHF.

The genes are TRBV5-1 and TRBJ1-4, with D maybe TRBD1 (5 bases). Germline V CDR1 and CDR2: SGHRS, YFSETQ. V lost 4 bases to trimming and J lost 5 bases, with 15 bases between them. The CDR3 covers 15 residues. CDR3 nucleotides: TGCGCCAGCAGCCGCGGGACCTCAGAGAATGAAAAACTGTTTTTT. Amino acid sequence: CASSRGTSENEKLFF.

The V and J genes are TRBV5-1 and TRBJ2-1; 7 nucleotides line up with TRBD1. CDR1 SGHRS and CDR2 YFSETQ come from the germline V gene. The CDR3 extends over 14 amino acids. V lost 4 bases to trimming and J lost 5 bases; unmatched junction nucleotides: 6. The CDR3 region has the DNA TGCGCCAGCAGCCCAGGGGACAGCAACAATGAGCAGTTCTTC. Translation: CASSPGDSNNEQFF.

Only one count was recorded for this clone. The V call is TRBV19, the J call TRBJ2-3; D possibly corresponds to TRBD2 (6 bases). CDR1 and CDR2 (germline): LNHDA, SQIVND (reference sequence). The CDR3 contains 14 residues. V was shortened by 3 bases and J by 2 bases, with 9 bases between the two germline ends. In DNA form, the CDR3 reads TGTGCCAGTAGTATGGGACTCGACACAGATACGCAGTATTTT. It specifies CASSMGLDTDTQYF.

In DNA, the CDR3 is TGTGCCAGCAGAACAGGGGGGGGAACCGGGGAGCTGTTTTTT. It specifies CASRTGGGTGELFF. The chain uses TRBV6-5 and TRBJ2-2, with TRBD1 as a possible D gene (8 bases). CDR3 length equals 14 residues. Germline CDR1 reads MNHEY; CDR2 reads SVGAGI. The V and J ends lost 6 bases and 5 bases respectively, with 13 bases between them.

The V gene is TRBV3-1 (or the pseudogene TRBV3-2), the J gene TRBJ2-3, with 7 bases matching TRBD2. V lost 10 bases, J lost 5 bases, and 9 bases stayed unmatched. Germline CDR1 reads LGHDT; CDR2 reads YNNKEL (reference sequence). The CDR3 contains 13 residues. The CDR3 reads CATWGGTKDTQYF. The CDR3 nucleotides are TGTGCCACATGGGGGGGAACTAAAGATACGCAGTATTTT.

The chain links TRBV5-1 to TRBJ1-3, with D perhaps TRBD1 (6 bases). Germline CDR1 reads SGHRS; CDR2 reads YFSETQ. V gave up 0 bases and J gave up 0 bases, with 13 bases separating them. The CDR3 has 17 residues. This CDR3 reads CASSLGAGANSGNTIYF. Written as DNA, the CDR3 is TGCGCCAGCAGCTTGGGAGCAGGGGCCAACTCTGGAAACACCATATATTTT.

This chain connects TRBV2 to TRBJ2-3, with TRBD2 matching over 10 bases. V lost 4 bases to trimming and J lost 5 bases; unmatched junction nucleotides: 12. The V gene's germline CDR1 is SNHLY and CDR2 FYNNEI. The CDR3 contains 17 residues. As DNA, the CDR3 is TGTGCCAGCAGTGGGGAACCGGCTAGCGGGAGTGAAGATACGCAGTATTTT. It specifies CASSGEPASGSEDTQYF.

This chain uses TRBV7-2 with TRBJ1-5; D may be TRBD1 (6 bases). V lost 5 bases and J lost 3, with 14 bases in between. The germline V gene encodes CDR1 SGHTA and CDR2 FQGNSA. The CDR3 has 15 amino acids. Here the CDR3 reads CASSLQGSINQPQHF. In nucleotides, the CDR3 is TGTGCCAGCAGCCTTCAGGGGTCAATCAATCAGCCCCAGCATTTT.

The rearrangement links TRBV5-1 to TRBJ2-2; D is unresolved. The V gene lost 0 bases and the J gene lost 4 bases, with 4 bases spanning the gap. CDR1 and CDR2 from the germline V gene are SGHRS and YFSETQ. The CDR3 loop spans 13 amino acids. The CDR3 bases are TGCGCCAGCAGCTTGGACAGCACCGGGGAGCTGTTTTTT. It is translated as CASSLDSTGELFF.